One T cell receptor beta chain is described in this entry. RNA transcripts were the template for amplifying TCR beta CDR3 regions. HTBI primers drove first-round RT-PCR of the TCR CDR3. TCRdb called the multiplex PCR reads again in MiXCR, with one record for every CDR3 protein. The data show some 600,000 distinct CDR3 sequences, just over 45% seen once. The data were taken from a study of T cells in Graves' hyperthyroidism and ophthalmopathy. This TCR came from a woman under 30 with Graves' hyperthyroidism. The specimen was peripheral blood or thyroid tissue (not recorded which).

The CDR3 sequence is CASSVLEDYGYTF. The CDR3 region has the DNA TGTGCCAGCAGTGTGCTGGAAGACTATGGCTACACCTTC. V is TRBV6-4 and J is TRBJ1-2; D is unclear. Germline lookup yields CDR1 MRHNA and CDR2 SNTAGT. V shed 4 bases and J shed 3 bases, with 9 bases lying between them. The CDR3 loop spans 13 amino acids.